These T cell receptor beta chains were read from a single sample in a study of blood T cell repertoires in COVID-19. Clones were read by immunoSEQ multiplex PCR, and TCRdb kept only the in-frame ones, dropping some. The top ten clones hold approximately 8% of a sample with roughly 190,000 clones, roughly 85% of them seen once. The material sequenced was peripheral blood. These receptors all stem from an older woman with acute or convalescent COVID-19. CDR3s include the opening cysteine and the closing phenylalanine or tryptophan. The D gene is left open where the match is weak. Not every row has a clone size; where given, it reads once, few, many or a size class.

j_gene	abundance	d_gene	v_gene	CDR3aa	CDR3nt
TRBJ2-5	NA	NA	TRBV18	CASSPTVTANTYQETQYF	TGTGCCAGCTCACCGACAGTGACAGCCAACACCTACCAAGAGACCCAGTACTTC
TRBJ2-1	NA	NA	TRBV19	CASRRSNNEQFF	TGTGCCAGTAGGAGGTCTAACAATGAGCAGTTCTTC
TRBJ1-2	NA	NA	TRBV2	CASSAKPNYGYTF	TGTGCCAGCAGTGCGAAGCCAAACTATGGCTACACCTTC
TRBJ1-1	NA	TRBD1	TRBV5-5	CASSWGQGNTEAFF	TGTGCCAGCAGCTGGGGACAGGGAAACACTGAAGCTTTCTTT
TRBJ2-1	NA	NA	TRBV7-9	CASSLELYNEQFF	TGTGCCAGCAGCTTAGAACTCTACAATGAGCAGTTCTTC
TRBJ2-6	many	NA	TRBV3-1/TRBV3-2	CASSSAAGYHANVLTF	TGTGCCAGCAGTTCGGCGGCGGGGTACCACGCCAACGTCCTGACTTTC
TRBJ2-3	NA	NA	TRBV7-2	CASSELVADTQYF	TGTGCCAGCAGCGAACTAGTTGCGGATACGCAGTATTTT
TRBJ2-7	once	TRBD1	TRBV30	CAWSAGQGAIEQYF	TGTGCCTGGAGTGCGGGACAGGGGGCGATCGAGCAGTACTTC
TRBJ2-3	NA	NA	TRBV5-4	CASSASSGTSRDTQYF	TGTGCCAGCAGCGCTAGTTCCGGGACTTCTAGGGATACGCAGTATTTT
TRBJ2-5	few	NA	TRBV4-1	CASSPAGGQQETQYF	TGCGCCAGCAGCCCAGCGGGTGGGCAGCAAGAGACCCAGTACTTC
TRBJ1-6	NA	NA	TRBV5-6	CASSITGTPLHF	TGTGCCAGCAGTATAACAGGGACGCCCCTCCACTTT
TRBJ1-5	few	NA	TRBV5-1	CASSPQPQHF	TGCGCCAGCAGCCCCCAACCCCAGCATTTT
TRBJ1-2	NA	TRBD1	TRBV27	CASATTGGYGYTF	TGTGCCAGCGCTACGACAGGGGGCTATGGCTACACCTTC
TRBJ2-5	NA	TRBD1	TRBV27	CASSQTRTGGWETQYF	TGTGCCAGCAGTCAAACTCGGACAGGGGGCTGGGAGACCCAGTACTTC
TRBJ1-1	few	TRBD1	TRBV6-1	CASSEDRGDTEAFF	TGTGCCAGCAGTGAAGACAGGGGAGATACTGAAGCTTTCTTT
TRBJ1-2	NA	NA	TRBV28	CASSPPLSQVLGYTF	TGTGCCAGCAGTCCGCCCCTTTCCCAGGTCTTGGGCTACACCTTC
TRBJ1-5	NA	NA	TRBV6-2/TRBV6-3	CASSFPPQGRASQPQHF	TGTGCCAGCAGTTTCCCCCCCCAAGGCAGGGCGAGTCAGCCCCAGCATTTT
TRBJ1-5	NA	TRBD1	TRBV10-2	CASRESRRGFDQPQHF	TGCGCCAGCAGAGAAAGCCGCAGGGGGTTCGATCAGCCCCAGCATTTT
TRBJ2-7	NA	NA	TRBV15	CATSSRGSYEQYF	TGTGCCACCAGCAGCCGGGGATCCTACGAGCAGTACTTC
TRBJ1-4	NA	NA	TRBV6-5	CASTPGWVGEKLFF	TGTGCCAGCACCCCGGGGTGGGTAGGCGAAAAACTGTTTTTT
TRBJ2-5	NA	NA	TRBV3-1/TRBV3-2	CASSQASIGGTQYF	TGTGCCAGCAGCCAAGCCTCAATTGGCGGGACCCAGTACTTC
TRBJ1-2	once	TRBD1	TRBV14	CASSARLTGSYGYTF	TGTGCCAGCAGCGCTCGCCTGACAGGGAGCTATGGCTACACCTTC
TRBJ1-6	NA	NA	TRBV3-1/TRBV3-2	CASSQDPQGDSPLHF	TGTGCCAGCAGCCAAGATCCACAGGGAGATTCACCCCTCCACTTT
TRBJ1-2	NA	NA	TRBV2	CASRTRDTPTRYYGYTF	TGTGCCAGCAGGACTCGGGACACCCCAACACGGTACTATGGCTACACCTTC
TRBJ2-1	NA	TRBD2	TRBV5-5	CASSLVGLAWNEQFF	TGTGCCAGCAGCTTGGTTGGACTAGCGTGGAATGAGCAGTTCTTC
TRBJ2-3	NA	NA	TRBV27	CASRVTRLATSTDTQYF	TGTGCCAGCAGAGTCACTCGGCTAGCCACTAGCACAGATACGCAGTATTTT
TRBJ1-2	NA	NA	TRBV21-1	CASREKDTGYTF	TGTGCCAGCAGAGAGAAGGACACTGGCTACACCTTC
TRBJ2-7	NA	NA	TRBV5-1	CASSFGPGLVYEQYF	TGCGCCAGCAGCTTTGGTCCGGGATTGGTCTACGAGCAGTACTTC
TRBJ2-7	NA	NA	TRBV11-2	CASSLDLQTEQYF	TGTGCCAGCAGCTTAGATTTACAGACCGAGCAGTACTTC
TRBJ2-2	NA	TRBD1	TRBV5-1	CASSSLQGARGTGELFF	TGCGCCAGCAGCTCCTTACAGGGGGCAAGGGGCACCGGGGAGCTGTTTTTT
TRBJ2-4	few	NA	TRBV6-4	CASSDEVAKNIQYF	TGTGCCAGCAGTGACGAGGTAGCCAAAAACATTCAGTACTTC
TRBJ2-2	NA	NA	TRBV7-9	CASCLGLLVTDFTGELFF	TGTGCCAGCTGCTTAGGGCTATTAGTGACAGATTTTACCGGGGAGCTGTTTTTT
TRBJ1-2	NA	NA	TRBV18	CASSPLSGGQRNYGYTF	TGTGCCAGCTCACCACTTTCGGGGGGGCAGAGGAACTATGGCTACACCTTC
TRBJ2-5	NA	NA	TRBV11-3	CASGPGQPNQETQYF	TGTGCCAGCGGTCCGGGACAACCAAATCAAGAGACCCAGTACTTC
TRBJ2-5	once	TRBD1	TRBV3-1/TRBV3-2	CASSQLGGAETQYF	TGTGCCAGCAGCCAACTAGGGGGCGCTGAGACCCAGTACTTC
TRBJ2-7	NA	TRBD2	TRBV19	CASSVEGLAGVEQYF	TGTGCCAGTAGTGTAGAGGGACTAGCGGGAGTCGAGCAGTACTTC
TRBJ1-1	NA	NA	TRBV7-3	CASSSNINTEAFF	TGTGCCAGCAGCTCAAACATTAACACTGAAGCTTTCTTT
TRBJ1-2	NA	TRBD1	TRBV18	CASSLRTGVGDGYGYTF	TGTGCCAGCTCACTAAGGACAGGGGTCGGTGACGGCTATGGCTACACCTTC
TRBJ1-6	NA	NA	TRBV7-9	CASSLDSVSPLHF	TGTGCCAGCAGCTTAGACTCTGTCTCACCCCTCCACTTT
TRBJ1-4	NA	NA	TRBV19	CASSESGLGEKLFF	TGTGCCAGTAGCGAATCGGGGTTGGGAGAAAAACTGTTTTTT
TRBJ1-3	NA	NA	TRBV29-1	CSVEEQVDTIYF	TGCAGCGTTGAAGAACAGGTGGACACCATATATTTT
TRBJ1-5	NA	NA	TRBV5-4	CASSLQGSEPQHF	TGTGCCAGCAGCTTGCAGGGTTCGGAACCCCAGCATTTT
TRBJ1-5	few	NA	TRBV2	CASSEGRNQPQHF	TGTGCCAGCAGTGAAGGGAGGAATCAGCCCCAGCATTTT
TRBJ2-3	NA	NA	TRBV11-3	CASSLTAGTDTQYF	TGTGCCAGCAGCTTGACCGCGGGGACAGATACGCAGTATTTT
TRBJ1-5	NA	NA	TRBV6-2/TRBV6-3	CASGLGRASNQPQHF	TGTGCCAGCGGCCTCGGCAGGGCCAGCAATCAGCCCCAGCATTTT
TRBJ1-2	NA	NA	TRBV19	CASSIDPAATGYGYTF	TGTGCCAGTAGTATAGACCCTGCGGCAACGGGCTATGGCTACACCTTC
TRBJ2-1	NA	NA	TRBV29-1	CSVEDLVRGSRNEQFF	TGCAGCGTTGAAGATCTGGTAAGGGGTTCTCGGAATGAGCAGTTCTTC
TRBJ2-3	NA	TRBD2	TRBV6-6	CASTNSGRGPDTQYF	TGTGCCAGCACCAATAGCGGGAGGGGGCCAGATACGCAGTATTTT